Listed below are T cell receptor beta chains from one sample, sequenced in a study of cytomegalovirus exposure and HLA in healthy donors. TCRdb keeps only in-frame clones here, not all; method: immunoSEQ multiplex PCR. Of about 120,000 clones listed, about 75% are singletons. The sequenced sample consisted of PBMCs. The receptors were sampled from a man aged 55 to 69 in good health and CMV-seropositive. CDR3s include the opening cysteine and the closing phenylalanine or tryptophan. D genes are given only for firm matches. Part of the rows lack a size; the others show once, few, many or a class for expanded clones.

TRBJ1-5	.	TRBV27	.	TGTGCCAGCGGCAGACAGGGCAATCAGCCCCAGCATTTT	CASGRQGNQPQHF
TRBJ2-7	TRBD1	TRBV5-1	.	TGCGCCAGCAGCATCGGGACAGGGAACGGCGAGCAGTACTTC	CASSIGTGNGEQYF
TRBJ1-2	TRBD1	TRBV29-1	.	TGCAGCGTTGAAGAGTGGAACAGGGGGTATGGCTACACCTTC	CSVEEWNRGYGYTF
TRBJ2-7	TRBD1	TRBV5-1	.	TGCGCCAGCAGCACGGGGACAGGGGGGAACGAGCAGTACTTC	CASSTGTGGNEQYF
TRBJ1-1	.	TRBV29-1	.	TGCAGCGTTCGCAGGAACACTGAAGCTTTCTTT	CSVRRNTEAFF
TRBJ2-6	TRBD1	TRBV16	.	TGTGCCAGCAGCCAATCTCCTACAGGGGCTTTGGCCGGGGCCAACGTCCTGACTTTC	CASSQSPTGALAGANVLTF
TRBJ2-1	.	TRBV9	few	TGTGCCAGCAGCGCGAGAGGCCTCTCCTACAATGAGCAGTTCTTC	CASSARGLSYNEQFF
TRBJ2-3	.	TRBV7-3	.	TGTGCCAGCAAGCCAGGGGAAGGGGATACGCAGTATTTT	CASKPGEGDTQYF
TRBJ1-5	TRBD1	TRBV5-1	.	TGCGCCAGCAGCCGAAATCCGACAGGGGGCAGCAATCAGCCCCAGCATTTT	CASSRNPTGGSNQPQHF
TRBJ1-3	.	TRBV5-1	.	TGCGCCAGCAGCGAGGGTGCTGGAAACACCATATATTTT	CASSEGAGNTIYF
TRBJ1-1	TRBD1	TRBV6-5	once	TGTGCCAGCAGCTGGGCAGGGGGCGGGAAGACTGAAGCTTTCTTT	CASSWAGGGKTEAFF
TRBJ1-4	TRBD1	TRBV6-5	.	TGTGCCAGCAGTATAACAGGGGGCAGCGGTGAAAAACTGTTTTTT	CASSITGGSGEKLFF
TRBJ2-1	TRBD2	TRBV2	.	TGTGCCAGCAGTGAAGAGGCGGGAGAATACAATGAGCAGTTCTTC	CASSEEAGEYNEQFF
TRBJ2-1	TRBD1	TRBV19	.	TGTGCCAGTAGCCTGGACAGGGTGGATGAGCAGTTCTTC	CASSLDRVDEQFF
TRBJ1-5	TRBD1	TRBV15	.	TGTGCCACCTGGACAGGGAATAGCAATCAGCCCCAGCATTTT	CATWTGNSNQPQHF
TRBJ2-5	.	TRBV25-1	.	TGTGCCAGCAGGATTCCGGGAGCCCAGGAGACCCAGTACTTC	CASRIPGAQETQYF
TRBJ2-7	.	TRBV5-1	.	TGCGCCAGCAGCTTGCGCAGTGGTTACGAGCAGTACTTC	CASSLRSGYEQYF
TRBJ2-2	TRBD2	TRBV28	.	TGTGCCAGCACTAAGAGCGGGAGGAAGAACACCGGGGAGCTGTTTTTT	CASTKSGRKNTGELFF
TRBJ1-4	TRBD1	TRBV18	.	TGTGCCAGCTCACCACCGGGACAGGGCGGTGAAAAACTGTTTTTT	CASSPPGQGGEKLFF
TRBJ2-3	TRBD2	TRBV4-2	.	TGTGCCAGCAGCCAAGATATGTGGACTAGCGGGAGTCTAACAGATACGCAGTATTTT	CASSQDMWTSGSLTDTQYF
TRBJ1-5	TRBD1	TRBV30	.	TGTGCCTGGAGTTCGGGACAGGGCTCCGGTCCCCAGCATTTT	CAWSSGQGSGPQHF
TRBJ2-2	TRBD2	TRBV11-2	.	TGTGCCAGCAGCCCGACTAGCGGGAGTCCCGGGGAGCTGTTTTTT	CASSPTSGSPGELFF
TRBJ2-2	TRBD2	TRBV7-3	few	TGTGCCAGCAACGCGGGGGGCGGTGACGGGGAGCTGTTTTTT	CASNAGGGDGELFF
TRBJ2-7	TRBD1	TRBV4-1	.	TGCGCCAGCAGCCGAGCAACACAGGGGAATCTCTACGAGCAGTACTTC	CASSRATQGNLYEQYF
TRBJ2-1	TRBD2	TRBV7-3	.	TGTGCCAGCAGCTCCCGAAGACTAGCGGGGTACAATGAGCAGTTCTTC	CASSSRRLAGYNEQFF
TRBJ2-6	.	TRBV19	.	TGTGCCAGTAAGGGGCAGGGGATTAGCTCTGGGGCCAACGTCCTGACTTTC	CASKGQGISSGANVLTF
TRBJ1-1	TRBD1	TRBV30	few	TGTGCCTGGAGCCGTCATGACAGGGGTCCTGAAGCTTTCTTT	CAWSRHDRGPEAFF
TRBJ1-6	.	TRBV10-3	.	TGTGCCATCAGCGACTCCCCTCTAGGGGGTTTGGGTTCACCCCTCCACTTT	CAISDSPLGGLGSPLHF
TRBJ1-3	TRBD1	TRBV5-4	.	TGTGCCAGCAGCCGGGACAGGATCTCTGGAAACACCATATATTTT	CASSRDRISGNTIYF
TRBJ1-5	.	TRBV6-1	.	TGTGCCAGCAGTGAGGCGGGGCAGCCCCAGCATTTT	CASSEAGQPQHF
TRBJ2-3	TRBD2	TRBV5-1	.	TGCGCCAGCAGCTTGGAAGCGGGAGGGGATACGCAGTATTTT	CASSLEAGGDTQYF
TRBJ1-1	TRBD1	TRBV18	.	TGTGCCAGCTCACCTAAACAGGGGGGTAGAAACACTGAAGCTTTCTTT	CASSPKQGGRNTEAFF
TRBJ1-6	TRBD1	TRBV11-2	.	TGTGCCAGCAGCTTAGGGCAGGGGGATAATTCACCCCTCCACTTT	CASSLGQGDNSPLHF
TRBJ2-7	TRBD2	TRBV6-5	.	TGTGCCAGCAGCTCACAAGGGGAGGGCTACGAGCAGTACTTC	CASSSQGEGYEQYF
TRBJ2-1	TRBD1	TRBV5-1	.	TGCGCCAGCAGCTTGAGGACAGGGAGCTACAATGAGCAGTTCTTC	CASSLRTGSYNEQFF
TRBJ1-2	.	TRBV5-1	.	TGCGCCAGCAGCTTGGATGTTGGGGCCAGGGTATCCTATGGCTACACCTTC	CASSLDVGARVSYGYTF
TRBJ2-5	TRBD2	TRBV6-6	.	TGTGCCAGCAGGCCCGCTTTAGCGGGAAGGGAGACCCAGTACTTC	CASRPALAGRETQYF
TRBJ1-5	.	TRBV2	few	TGTGCCAGCAGTACAGGGTTTCGTGAGCCCCAGCATTTT	CASSTGFREPQHF
TRBJ1-5	TRBD1	TRBV6-1	.	TGTGCCAGCAGTGAAGTCGCAGGGGGCATCGGTCAGCCCCAGCATTTT	CASSEVAGGIGQPQHF
TRBJ1-2	.	TRBV6-6	.	TGTGCCAGCAGTCTGGACAGCAACTATGGCTACACCTTC	CASSLDSNYGYTF